The subject of this entry is one T cell receptor (beta chain). Germline assignment: CDR1 SGHTA and CDR2 FQGNSA. The CDR3 is made up of 16 amino acids. The trim removed 4 bases at V and 2 bases at J, leaving 8 bases unmatched. The method was immunoSEQ multiplex PCR; TCRdb's version includes in-frame clones alone and lacks a portion of them. The sample yields about 440,000 clones, around 89% seen once. This entry belongs to a study of blood T cell repertoires in COVID-19. Study-wide context: The United States, Italy and Spain were the sources of the acute and convalescent COVID-19 samples.

The sequenced material came from peripheral blood. This clonotype was obtained from a woman in her 30s with acute or convalescent COVID-19. V usage is TRBV7-2 and J usage is TRBJ2-3; TRBD2 agrees at 8 bases. CDR3 DNA: TGTGCCAGCAGCTACGGACTAGCCGAGAACACAGATACGCAGTATTTT. It encodes CASSYGLAENTDTQYF.